One and the same sample provided the 23 T cell receptor beta chains below, sequenced in a study of vaccination and CD4 T cells after COVID-19. Sequenced with the Oncomine TCR Beta short-read assay was DNA taken from cultured CD4+ T cells. TCRdb used MiXCR to reprocess the PCR reads, holding one entry per CDR3 protein. The sample carries fewer than 20,000 distinct CDR3 sequences, around 50% recorded once. Their antigen targets remain unknown. Treatment defined: roughly 10-day PBMC culture with coronavirus spike peptide pools or control peptides (ViraFEST assay). Sequenced input: CD4+ T cells from blood, cultured in vitro. The receptors shown here come from a human donor who had recovered from COVID-19.

The chain couples TRBV6-1 to TRBJ2-2; 11 bases map to TRBD1. Germline CDR1 reads MNHNS; CDR2 reads SASEGT. This CDR3 is 15 amino acids long. The V segment lost 6 bases and the J segment 8 bases; nucleotides outside the gene matches: 8. The CDR3 sequence is CASSWTGGIKGELFF. CDR3 DNA: TGTGCCAGCAGCTGGACAGGGGGCATTAAAGGGGAGCTGTTTTTT.

The rearrangement links TRBV6-1 to TRBJ1-2, with no clear D. Per germline, CDR1 MNHNS and CDR2 SASEGT. The CDR3 is 12 amino acids. V lost 5 bases to trimming and J lost 3 bases, with 7 bases between them. DNA for the CDR3: TGTGCCAGCAGTCAAGAGGACTATGGCTACACCTTC. This encodes CASSQEDYGYTF.

A single count supports this clonotype. The rearrangement joins TRBV7-8 to TRBJ2-7; 11 nucleotides agree with TRBD1. V lost 4 bases to trimming and J lost 3 bases; unmatched junction nucleotides: 5. The CDR3 is made up of 15 amino acids. Germline V gene sequence: CDR1 SGHVS, CDR2 FQNEAQ. CDR3 nucleotide sequence: TGTGCCAGCAGCTCGACCGGGACAGGGGGCTACGAGCAGTACTTC. Translation gives CASSSTGTGGYEQYF.

This chain connects TRBV6-5 to TRBJ2-3, with D possibly being TRBD2 (5 bases). V was pared by 4 bases and J by 8 bases, with 22 bases between. The CDR3 has 16 residues. Germline assignment: CDR1 MNHEY and CDR2 SVGAGI. CDR3 loop: CASSLDEGGGYSTQYF. The CDR3 nucleotides read TGTGCCAGCAGTTTAGACGAGGGCGGAGGTTATAGTACGCAGTATTTT.

The J gene is TRBJ2-3, the V gene TRBV5-1; 7 bases are shared with TRBD2. The CDR3 length is 16 residues. Trimming at V came to 3 bases and at J to 2 bases, leaving 9 bases not matched to a gene. Germline CDR1 is SGHRS and CDR2 is YFSETQ. CDR3 in DNA: TGCGCCAGCAGCTCCTCGGCTAGCGGAAACACAGATACGCAGTATTTT. Protein product: CASSSSASGNTDTQYF.

The V gene is TRBV7-9, the J gene TRBJ1-2; D not certain. The CDR3 has 13 residues. V lost 1 base and J 7 bases, leaving 10 bases between the germline ends. Looked up from germline, CDR1 is SEHNR and CDR2 is FQNEAQ (reference sequence). The CDR3 sequence: CASSLGGGGGYTF. CDR3 bases: TGTGCCAGCAGCTTAGGGGGAGGAGGTGGCTACACCTTC.

The chain combines TRBV3-1 with TRBJ1-1, with TRBD1 as a possible D gene (5 bases). This CDR3 is 13 amino acids long. Trimming cost V 4 bases and J 9 bases, with 15 bases left between them. Germline CDR1 reads LGHDT; CDR2 reads YNNKEL (reference sequence). The CDR3 DNA reads TGTGCCAGCAGCCTCGGGGCAGAAACCCAAGCTTTCTTT. Translated, it gives CASSLGAETQAFF.

A few counts support this clonotype. The V and J genes are TRBV2 and TRBJ2-3, with D perhaps TRBD1 or TRBD2 (5 bases each). The CDR3 covers 15 residues. Germline V gene lookup returns CDR1 SNHLY and CDR2 FYNNEI. The V end was cut by 0 bases, the J end by 1 base, with 8 bases between. The CDR3 sequence is CASSEAGVRTDTQYF. The CDR3 nucleotides are TGTGCCAGCAGTGAAGCGGGGGTACGCACAGATACGCAGTATTTT.

The table lists this clonotype with a few counts. This chain joins TRBV29-1 and TRBJ1-1, with D possibly TRBD1 on 6 matching bases. The CDR3 covers 13 residues. CDR1 is SQVTM, CDR2 ANQGSEA, per germline. The chain's CDR3 is CIGQSRMNTEAFF. The CDR3 nucleotides are TGCATAGGACAGAGTCGAATGAACACTGAAGCTTTCTTT.

The rearrangement joins TRBV24-1 to TRBJ2-1; the D gene is possibly TRBD1 (5 bases). Trimming cost V 6 bases and J 8 bases, with 13 bases left between them. Per germline, CDR1 KGHDR and CDR2 SFDVKD. The CDR3 spans 13 residues. CDR3 coding DNA: TGTGCCACCAGTCCTGCAGGGTCCGATGAGCAGTTCTTC. Its translation is CATSPAGSDEQFF.

The count of this clonotype is one. V gene TRBV7-6 combines with J gene TRBJ2-6; D is perhaps TRBD2 (5 bases). In germline, CDR1 is SGHVS, CDR2 FNYEAQ. Trimming pared 4 bases from V and 0 bases from J, leaving 13 bases between. This CDR3 is built from 17 residues. The CDR3: CASSYAPGSSGANVLTF. The CDR3 DNA reads TGTGCCAGCAGCTACGCCCCGGGGAGCTCTGGGGCCAACGTCCTGACTTTC.

The V gene is TRBV12-3 or TRBV12-4, the J gene TRBJ1-5; no definite D call. The length of the CDR3 is 15 residues. V lost 1 base and J 2 bases, leaving 9 bases between the germline ends. CDR3: CASSLGADGNQPQHF. In DNA, the CDR3 is TGTGCCAGCAGTTTAGGGGCTGATGGCAATCAGCCCCAGCATTTT.

This clonotype was observed once. J is TRBJ1-3 and V is TRBV7-2; D remains unclear. This CDR3 has 15 residues. Trimming left V 1 base short and J 4 bases short, with 11 bases between. The V gene's germline CDR1 is SGHTA and CDR2 FQGNSA. In nucleotides, the CDR3 is TGTGCCAGCAGCTTAGGTCTCCGCCTGGGAAACACCATATATTTT. Translated, it gives CASSLGLRLGNTIYF.

This clonotype was counted a few times. This chain uses TRBV2 with TRBJ1-5; D unclear. Germline V gene data show CDR1 as SNHLY and CDR2 as FYNNEI. Trimming stripped 7 bases from V and 4 bases from J, with 11 bases between. The CDR3 spans 13 residues. The CDR3 DNA reads as TGTGCCAGCACTATGGACTCTAATCAGCCCCAGCATTTT. Translating gives CASTMDSNQPQHF.

The V gene is TRBV28, the J gene TRBJ1-5; D ambiguous. V was cut by 8 bases and J by 4 bases, with 9 bases left in between. Germline V gene sequence: CDR1 MDHEN, CDR2 SYDVKM. The CDR3 covers 12 residues. CDR3 sequence: CASVTQNQPQHF. In DNA, the CDR3 is TGTGCCAGCGTAACACAGAATCAGCCCCAGCATTTT.

The chain joins TRBV20-1 to TRBJ2-7, with 9 positions matching TRBD2. CDR3 length equals 14 residues. Looked up from germline, CDR1 is DFQATT and CDR2 is SNEGSKA (reference sequence). Trimming removed 3 bases from V and 2 bases from J; junction bases left unmatched: 5. CDR3 region: CSASNLAGTYEQYF. The DNA of the CDR3 is TGCAGTGCTAGTAACCTAGCGGGAACCTACGAGCAGTACTTC.

J is TRBJ1-2 and V is TRBV11-2; 11 bases map to TRBD1. CDR3 length equals 15 residues. The V gene end was trimmed by 2 bases and the J gene end by 8 bases; junction bases not matched to a gene: 7. CDR1 SGHAT and CDR2 FQNNGV come from the germline V gene. The CDR3 DNA is TGTGCCAGCAGCTTAAGTCCGGGACAGGGGGGAGGCTACACCTTC. Translated: CASSLSPGQGGGYTF.

This clonotype turned up a few times. J is TRBJ1-5 and V is TRBV10-1; unclear D gene. The V end lost 3 bases, the J end lost 3 bases, and 3 bases lay between the germline ends. CDR1 WNHNN and CDR2 SYGVQD come from the germline V gene (reference sequence). CDR3 size: 12 residues. CDR3 in amino acids: CASSDNNQPQHF. Here the CDR3 DNA reads TGCGCCAGCAGTGATAACAATCAGCCCCAGCATTTT.

This clonotype is medium-sized (0.01 to 0.1%) within its sample. The V call is TRBV20-1, the J call TRBJ1-3; D is unclear. CDR3 length: 13 residues. The V end lost 6 bases, the J end lost 2 bases, and 11 bases lay between the germline ends. Germline CDR1 reads DFQATT; CDR2 reads SNEGSKA (reference sequence). The CDR3 bases are TGCAGTGCCCCCCGGGCAGCTGGAAACACCATATATTTT. Its translation: CSAPRAAGNTIYF.

The gene calls are TRBV20-1 and TRBJ1-5, with D unresolved. The ends were cut back, 0 bases at V and 4 bases at J, with 16 bases in the middle. Germline CDR1 is DFQATT and CDR2 is SNEGSKA (reference sequence). The CDR3 contains 16 residues. CDR3 residues: CSARDPRARRNQPQHF. The CDR3 DNA is TGCAGTGCTAGAGACCCCCGTGCCAGGAGGAATCAGCCCCAGCATTTT.

The chain uses TRBV5-1 and TRBJ2-3, with a tentative D call TRBD2 (6 bases). The CDR3 is made up of 15 amino acids. Germline values: CDR1 SGHRS, CDR2 YFSETQ. With 1 base removed from V and 2 bases from J, the gap between germline ends came to 11 bases. CDR3 loop: CASSLMGGTTDTQYF. In DNA form, the CDR3 reads TGCGCCAGCAGCTTGATGGGCGGGACCACAGATACGCAGTATTTT. Full variable domain (remainder filled in from reference TRBV5-1 and TRBJ2-3): KAGVTQTPRYLIKTRGQQVTLSCSPISGHRSVSWYQQTPGQGLQFLFEYFSETQRNKGNFPGRFSGRQFSNSRSEMNVSTLELGDSALYLCASSLMGGTTDTQYFGPGTRLTVL.

This clonotype was found a few times. CDR3 DNA sequence: TGTGCCAGCAGTCCCGCGACAGGGAGCAATCAGCCCCAGCATTTT. Protein product: CASSPATGSNQPQHF. The chain recombines TRBV12-3 or TRBV12-4 with TRBJ1-5; 7 nucleotides line up with TRBD1. The CDR3 contains 15 residues. After removal of 5 bases from V and 1 base from J, the junction contained 5 bases not matched to a gene.

As regards this clonotype: At one end, the junction sequence differs from germline, possibly due to a read error. The V gene is TRBV14, the J gene TRBJ2-7; D is unclear. From germline, CDR1 is SGHDN and CDR2 FVKESK. This CDR3 has 12 amino acids. CDR3: CASSQGPGEQHF. The CDR3 DNA reads as TGTGCCAGCAGCCAAGGTCCGGGCGAGCAGCACTTC. The complete variable domain, with remaining parts taken from reference TRBV14 and TRBJ2-7, reads EAGVTQFPSHSVIEKGQTVTLRCDPISGHDNLYWYRRVMGKEIKFLLHFVKESKQDESGMPNNRFLAERTGGTYSTLKVQPAELEDSGVYFCASSQGPGEQHFGPGTRLTVT.